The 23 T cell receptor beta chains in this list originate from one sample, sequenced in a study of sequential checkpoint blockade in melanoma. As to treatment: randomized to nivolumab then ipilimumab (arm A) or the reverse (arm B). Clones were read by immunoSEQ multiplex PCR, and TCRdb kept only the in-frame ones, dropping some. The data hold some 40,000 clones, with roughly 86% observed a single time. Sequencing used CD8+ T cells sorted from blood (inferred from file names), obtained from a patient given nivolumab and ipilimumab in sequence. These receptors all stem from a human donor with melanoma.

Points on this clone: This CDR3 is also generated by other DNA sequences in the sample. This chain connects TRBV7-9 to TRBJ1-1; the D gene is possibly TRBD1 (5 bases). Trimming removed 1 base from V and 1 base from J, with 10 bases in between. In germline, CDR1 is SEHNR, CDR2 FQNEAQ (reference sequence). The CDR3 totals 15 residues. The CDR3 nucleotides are TGTGCCAGCAGCTTAGGCTGGGGGGAGAACACTGAAGCTTTCTTT. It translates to CASSLGWGENTEAFF. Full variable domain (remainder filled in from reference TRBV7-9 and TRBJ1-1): DTGVSQNPRHKITKRGQNVTFRCDPISEHNRLYWYRQTLGQGPEFLTYFQNEAQLEKSRLLSDRFSAERPKGSFSTLEIQRTEQGDSAMYLCASSLGWGENTEAFFGQGTRLTVV.

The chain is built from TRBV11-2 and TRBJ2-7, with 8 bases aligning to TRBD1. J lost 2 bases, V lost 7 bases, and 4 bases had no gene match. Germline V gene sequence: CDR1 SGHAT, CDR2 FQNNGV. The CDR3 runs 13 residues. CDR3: CASTDRDTYEQYF. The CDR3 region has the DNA TGTGCCAGCACGGACAGGGACACCTACGAGCAGTACTTC. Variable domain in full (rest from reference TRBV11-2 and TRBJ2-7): EAGVAQSPRYKIIEKRQSVAFWCNPISGHATLYWYQQILGQGPKLLIQFQNNGVVDDSQLPKDRFSAERLKGVDSTLKIQPAKLEDSAVYLCASTDRDTYEQYFGPGTRLTVT.

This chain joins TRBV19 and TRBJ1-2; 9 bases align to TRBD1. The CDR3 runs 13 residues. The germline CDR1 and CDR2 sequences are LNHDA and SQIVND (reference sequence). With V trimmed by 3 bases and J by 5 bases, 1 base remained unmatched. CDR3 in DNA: TGTGCCAGTAGTATCGGGACAGGGTATGGCTACACCTTC. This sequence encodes CASSIGTGYGYTF.

Written as DNA, the CDR3 is TGTGCCAGCAGCTTAGGCTGGGACACCGACTATGGCTACACCTTC. Translating gives CASSLGWDTDYGYTF. V and J are TRBV11-2 and TRBJ1-2; D is perhaps TRBD1 (6 bases). Trimming stripped 1 base from V and 3 bases from J, with 12 bases between. This CDR3 comprises 15 residues. Germline V gene data show CDR1 as SGHAT and CDR2 as FQNNGV. The full variable domain, its missing parts supplied by reference TRBV11-2 and TRBJ1-2, is EAGVAQSPRYKIIEKRQSVAFWCNPISGHATLYWYQQILGQGPKLLIQFQNNGVVDDSQLPKDRFSAERLKGVDSTLKIQPAKLEDSAVYLCASSLGWDTDYGYTFGSGTRLTVV.

CDR3 residues: CARTGKYAGANVLTF. The CDR3 region has the DNA TGTGCCAGGACAGGGAAATATGCTGGGGCCAACGTCCTGACTTTC. The genes are TRBV2 and TRBJ2-6; 7 nucleotides match TRBD1. Germline lookup yields CDR1 SNHLY and CDR2 FYNNEI. The CDR3 has 15 amino acids. Trimming cost V 9 bases and J 2 bases; bases outside gene matches: 7.

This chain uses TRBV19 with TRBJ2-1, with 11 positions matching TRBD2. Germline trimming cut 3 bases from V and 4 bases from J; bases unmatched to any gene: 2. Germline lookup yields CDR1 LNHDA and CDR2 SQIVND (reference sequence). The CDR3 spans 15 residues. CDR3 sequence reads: CASSISSGGYNEQFF. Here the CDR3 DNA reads TGTGCCAGTAGTATCTCTAGCGGGGGGTACAATGAGCAGTTCTTC.

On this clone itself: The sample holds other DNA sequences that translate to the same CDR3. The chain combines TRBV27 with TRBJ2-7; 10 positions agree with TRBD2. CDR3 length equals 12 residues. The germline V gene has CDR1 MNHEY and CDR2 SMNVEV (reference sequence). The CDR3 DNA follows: TGTGTAACTAGCGGGACGGCCTACGAGCAGTACTTC. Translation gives CVTSGTAYEQYF.

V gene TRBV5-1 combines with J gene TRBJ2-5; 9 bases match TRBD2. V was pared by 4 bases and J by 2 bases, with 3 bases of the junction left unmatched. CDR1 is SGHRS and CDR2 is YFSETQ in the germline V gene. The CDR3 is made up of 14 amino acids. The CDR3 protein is CASSQTSGQETQYF. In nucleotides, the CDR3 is TGCGCCAGCAGCCAAACTAGCGGGCAAGAGACCCAGTACTTC.

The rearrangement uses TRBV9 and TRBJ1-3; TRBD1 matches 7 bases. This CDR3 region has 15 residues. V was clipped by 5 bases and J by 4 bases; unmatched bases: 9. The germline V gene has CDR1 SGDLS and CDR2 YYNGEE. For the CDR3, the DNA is TGTGCCAGCAGTCCTACAGGGGCTGGAGGAAACACCATATATTTT. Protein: CASSPTGAGGNTIYF.

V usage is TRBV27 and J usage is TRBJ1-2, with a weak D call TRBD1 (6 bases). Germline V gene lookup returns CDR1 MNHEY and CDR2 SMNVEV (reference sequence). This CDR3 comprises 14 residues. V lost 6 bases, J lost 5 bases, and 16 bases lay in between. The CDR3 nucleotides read TGTGCCAGCAGAGGGGGGGGTCCCTTTTATGGCTACACCTTC. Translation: CASRGGGPFYGYTF.

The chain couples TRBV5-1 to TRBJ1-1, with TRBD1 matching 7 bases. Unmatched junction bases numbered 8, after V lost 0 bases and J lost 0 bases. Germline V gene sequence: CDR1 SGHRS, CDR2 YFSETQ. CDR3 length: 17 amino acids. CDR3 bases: TGCGCCAGCAGCTTGGCCTTAGGGGGCAGCCTGAACACTGAAGCTTTCTTT. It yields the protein CASSLALGGSLNTEAFF. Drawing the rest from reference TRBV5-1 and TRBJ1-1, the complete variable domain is KAGVTQTPRYLIKTRGQQVTLSCSPISGHRSVSWYQQTPGQGLQFLFEYFSETQRNKGNFPGRFSGRQFSNSRSEMNVSTLELGDSALYLCASSLALGGSLNTEAFFGQGTRLTVV.

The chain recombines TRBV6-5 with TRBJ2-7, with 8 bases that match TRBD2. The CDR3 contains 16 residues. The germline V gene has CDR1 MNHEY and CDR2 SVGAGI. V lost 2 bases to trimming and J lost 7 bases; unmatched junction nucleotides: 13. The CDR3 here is CASSYGLAQTGGEQYF. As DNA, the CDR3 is TGTGCCAGCAGTTACGGACTAGCCCAAACTGGGGGGGAGCAGTACTTC.

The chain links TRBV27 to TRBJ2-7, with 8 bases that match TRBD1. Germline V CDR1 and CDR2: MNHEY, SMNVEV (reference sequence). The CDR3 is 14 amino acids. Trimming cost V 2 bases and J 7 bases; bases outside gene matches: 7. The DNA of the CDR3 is TGTGCCAGCAGTTTAGGGCAGGGGGCGTTTGAGCAGTACTTC. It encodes CASSLGQGAFEQYF.

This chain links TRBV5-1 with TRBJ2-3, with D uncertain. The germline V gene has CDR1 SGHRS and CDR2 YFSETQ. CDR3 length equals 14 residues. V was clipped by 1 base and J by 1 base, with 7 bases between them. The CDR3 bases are TGCGCCAGCAGCTTGTACGGAGGCACAGATACGCAGTATTTT. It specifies CASSLYGGTDTQYF.

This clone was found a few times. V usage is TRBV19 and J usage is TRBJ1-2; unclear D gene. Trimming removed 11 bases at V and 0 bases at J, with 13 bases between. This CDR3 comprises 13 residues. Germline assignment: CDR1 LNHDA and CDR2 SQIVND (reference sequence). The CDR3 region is CASSTSSNYGYTF. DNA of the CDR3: TGTGCCTCGAGTACCTCCTCTAACTATGGCTACACCTTC. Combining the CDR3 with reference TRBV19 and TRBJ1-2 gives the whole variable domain DGGITQSPKYLFRKEGQNVTLSCEQNLNHDAMYWYRQDPGQGLRLIYYSQIVNDFQKGDIAEGYSVSREKKESFPLTVTSAQKNPTAFYLCASSTSSNYGYTFGSGTRLTVV.

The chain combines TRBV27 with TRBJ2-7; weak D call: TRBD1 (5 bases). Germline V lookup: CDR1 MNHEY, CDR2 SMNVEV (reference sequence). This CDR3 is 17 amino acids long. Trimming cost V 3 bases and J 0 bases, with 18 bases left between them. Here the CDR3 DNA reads TGTGCCAGCAGTTTGCAGTCTACAGGCCGTAGCTCCTACGAGCAGTACTTC. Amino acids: CASSLQSTGRSSYEQYF.

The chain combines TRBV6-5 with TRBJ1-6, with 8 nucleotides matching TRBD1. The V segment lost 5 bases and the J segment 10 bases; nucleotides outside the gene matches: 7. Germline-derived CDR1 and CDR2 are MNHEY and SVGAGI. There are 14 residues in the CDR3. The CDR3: CASSATGEGSPLHF. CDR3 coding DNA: TGTGCCAGCAGTGCGACAGGGGAAGGCTCACCCCTCCACTTT.

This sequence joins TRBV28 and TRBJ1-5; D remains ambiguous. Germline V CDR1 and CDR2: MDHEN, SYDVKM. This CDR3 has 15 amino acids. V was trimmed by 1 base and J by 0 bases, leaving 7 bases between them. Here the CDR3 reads CASSLSQISNQPQHF. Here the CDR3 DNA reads TGTGCCAGCAGTTTATCCCAGATTAGCAATCAGCCCCAGCATTTT.

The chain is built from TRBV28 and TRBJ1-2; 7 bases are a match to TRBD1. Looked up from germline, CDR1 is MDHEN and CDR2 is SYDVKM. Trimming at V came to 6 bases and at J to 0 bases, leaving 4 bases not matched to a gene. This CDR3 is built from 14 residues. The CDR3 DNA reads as TGTGCCAGCAGATATACAGGGGCTAACTATGGCTACACCTTC. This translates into CASRYTGANYGYTF.

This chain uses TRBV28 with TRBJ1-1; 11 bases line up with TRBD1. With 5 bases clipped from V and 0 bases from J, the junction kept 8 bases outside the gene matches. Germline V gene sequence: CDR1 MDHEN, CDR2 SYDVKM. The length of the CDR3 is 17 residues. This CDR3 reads CASSPPGQGGMNTEAFF. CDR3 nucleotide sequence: TGTGCCAGCAGTCCCCCGGGACAGGGGGGGATGAACACTGAAGCTTTCTTT.

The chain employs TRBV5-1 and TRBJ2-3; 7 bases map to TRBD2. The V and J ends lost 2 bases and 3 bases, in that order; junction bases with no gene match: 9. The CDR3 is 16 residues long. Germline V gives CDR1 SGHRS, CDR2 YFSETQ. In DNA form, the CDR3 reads TGCGCCAGCAGCTTATTCGGTTACGGGAGGACAGATACGCAGTATTTT. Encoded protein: CASSLFGYGRTDTQYF. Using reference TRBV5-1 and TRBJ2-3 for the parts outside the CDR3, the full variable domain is KAGVTQTPRYLIKTRGQQVTLSCSPISGHRSVSWYQQTPGQGLQFLFEYFSETQRNKGNFPGRFSGRQFSNSRSEMNVSTLELGDSALYLCASSLFGYGRTDTQYFGPGTRLTVL.

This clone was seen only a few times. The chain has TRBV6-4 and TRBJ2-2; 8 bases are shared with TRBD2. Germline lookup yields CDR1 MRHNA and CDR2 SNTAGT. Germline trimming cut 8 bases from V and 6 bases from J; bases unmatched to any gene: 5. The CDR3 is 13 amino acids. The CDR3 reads CASSTGGAGELFF. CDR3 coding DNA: TGTGCCAGCTCCACCGGGGGGGCCGGGGAGCTGTTTTTT.

The CDR3 DNA reads TGTGCCATCAGTGAGACATACGCTAGCGGAACCTACAATGAGCAGTTCTTC. Protein: CAISETYASGTYNEQFF. V is TRBV10-3 and J is TRBJ2-1; TRBD2 matches at 7 bases. Per the germline V gene, CDR1 is ENHRY and CDR2 is SYGVKD. This CDR3 spans 17 amino acids. J gave up 2 bases and V 2 bases, and 9 bases lay outside the gene matches.